One TCR beta chain is described in this entry. This specimen belongs to a study of long-term antiretroviral therapy in people with HIV. Investigators performed immunoSEQ version v3.0 at survey level. Profiling relied on immunoSEQ multiplex PCR, and the TCRdb table lists in-frame clones only, not all of them. The table has about 35,000 clones, about four fifths seen once. The clonotype comes from a man between 50 and 59 years old with HIV. This material consisted of unsorted PBMCs, taken 3 years after starting antiretroviral therapy.

CDR3 bases: TGCGCCAGCAGCCAAGGGCGGTACCAAGAGACCCAGTACTTC. It translates to CASSQGRYQETQYF. This rearrangement joins TRBV4-1 to TRBJ2-5; no clear D. This CDR3 spans 14 amino acids. Germline CDR1 is MGHRA and CDR2 is YSYEKL. The ends were cut back, 1 base at V and 0 bases at J, with 6 bases in the middle.